These 9 T cell receptor beta chains were sequenced from one sample in a study of cytomegalovirus exposure and HLA in healthy donors. Libraries were prepared by immunoSEQ multiplex PCR; TCRdb keeps only in-frame clonotypes and omits some of them. There are some 150,000 clones in the sample; more than 75% occur only once, and approximately 2.5% lies in the top ten. The sequencing input was PBMCs. These receptors were obtained from a young man in good health and CMV-seropositive.

This chain connects TRBV5-1 to TRBJ2-3, with 10 bases aligning to TRBD2. V lost 4 bases to trimming and J lost 6 bases; unmatched junction nucleotides: 5. The CDR3 sequence is 14 residues long. Germline V gene data show CDR1 as SGHRS and CDR2 as YFSETQ. CDR3 region: CASSRSGGDDTQYF. The CDR3 coding sequence is TGCGCCAGCAGCCGAAGCGGGGGGGACGATACGCAGTATTTT.

CDR3 nucleotide sequence: TGCAGCGTTGTGACGGACAGGGTTTACGAGCAGTACTTC. Protein: CSVVTDRVYEQYF. The genes are TRBV29-1 and TRBJ2-7; TRBD1 matches at 8 bases. Germline values: CDR1 SQVTM, CDR2 ANQGSEA. J gave up 4 bases and V 4 bases, and 6 bases lay outside the gene matches. The CDR3 has 13 amino acids.

This clone was seen a handful of times. V and J are TRBV2 and TRBJ2-7; D is unresolved. The V gene lost 4 bases and the J gene lost 4 bases, with 8 bases spanning the gap. This CDR3 contains 12 residues. CDR1 and CDR2 from the germline V gene are SNHLY and FYNNEI. CDR3 residues: CASSGPTYEQYF. CDR3 sequence (DNA): TGTGCCAGCAGTGGCCCCACTTACGAGCAGTACTTC.

The V call is TRBV18, the J call TRBJ1-2; the match to TRBD1 covers 9 bases. Germline-derived CDR1 and CDR2 are KGHSH and LQKENI. J gave up 3 bases and V 3 bases, and 8 bases lay outside the gene matches. There are 16 residues in the CDR3. CDR3 sequence reads: CASSPGPRTGDYGYTF. CDR3 sequence (DNA): TGTGCCAGCTCACCTGGACCCAGGACAGGGGACTATGGCTACACCTTC.

J is TRBJ1-4 and V is TRBV2; 7 bases line up with TRBD1. Trimming cost V 7 bases and J 7 bases; bases outside gene matches: 6. Per germline, CDR1 SNHLY and CDR2 FYNNEI. The CDR3 has 13 amino acids. The CDR3 sequence is CASMRDRAEKLFF. In DNA, the CDR3 is TGTGCCAGCATGCGTGACAGGGCTGAAAAACTGTTTTTT.

The chain recombines TRBV4-3 with TRBJ1-1, with D maybe TRBD1 (6 bases). Germline CDR1 LGHNA, CDR2 YSLEER. There are 14 residues in the CDR3. Trimming took off 0 bases at V and 11 bases at J, with 16 bases between the two ends. In DNA form, the CDR3 reads TGCGCCAGCAGCCAAGAGGGGGGGGGCAGACGGGCTTTCTTT. This codes for CASSQEGGGRRAFF.

The V call is TRBV4-3, the J call TRBJ2-1, with D unresolved. Germline V gene data show CDR1 as LGHNA and CDR2 as YSLEER. Trimming pared 0 bases from V and 1 base from J, leaving 7 bases between. This CDR3 is built from 15 residues. CDR3 loop: CASSQDEASYNEQFF. The DNA for the CDR3 is TGCGCCAGCAGCCAAGATGAGGCTTCCTACAATGAGCAGTTCTTC.

This clone has only a few counts. J is TRBJ1-1 and V is TRBV13, with D tentatively TRBD1 (6 bases). Germline CDR1 is PRHDT and CDR2 is FYEKMQ (reference sequence). The CDR3 length is 12 residues. The ends were cut back, 5 bases at V and 9 bases at J, with 13 bases in the middle. The CDR3 nucleotides read TGTGCCAGCAGCCTCTCAGGGGAACAAGCTTTCTTT. Its protein product is CASSLSGEQAFF. Combining the CDR3 with reference TRBV13 and TRBJ1-1 gives the whole variable domain AAGVIQSPRHLIKEKRETATLKCYPIPRHDTVYWYQQGPGQDPQFLISFYEKMQSDKGSIPDRFSAQQFSDYHSELNMSSLELGDSALYFCASSLSGEQAFFGQGTRLTVV.

V is TRBV6-6 and J is TRBJ1-5, with D possibly matching TRBD1 (6 bases). This CDR3 region has 16 residues. Germline CDR1 reads MNHNY; CDR2 reads SVGAGI (reference sequence). V was shortened by 7 bases and J by 2 bases, with 18 bases between the two germline ends. CDR3 in DNA: TGTGCCAGCACCACGGGGGGGCGAATAGGCAATCAGCCCCAGCATTTT. Translating it yields CASTTGGRIGNQPQHF.